This entry describes one T cell receptor beta chain. TCR beta CDR3 amplification used RNA transcripts. A first-round RT-PCR used HTBI primers, followed by a second-round multiplex PCR. TCRdb re-called the multiplex PCR reads through MiXCR, storing one row per CDR3 protein. The sample holds approximately 160,000 distinct CDR3 sequences, approximately 40% seen once. The sample originates from a study of Graves' ophthalmopathy and Graves' hyperthyroidism. The CDR3 totals 12 residues. Germline lookup yields CDR1 MNHEY and CDR2 SVGAGI. The V gene lost 0 bases and the J gene lost 8 bases, with 7 bases spanning the gap.

The TCR sequence derives from a man in his thirties or forties with Graves' ophthalmopathy. The sequenced material came from peripheral blood. The chain uses TRBV6-5 and TRBJ1-2; D is uncertain. The CDR3 coding sequence is TGTGCCAGCAGTTACTCCCGGGAAGGCTACACCTTC. This gives the protein CASSYSREGYTF.